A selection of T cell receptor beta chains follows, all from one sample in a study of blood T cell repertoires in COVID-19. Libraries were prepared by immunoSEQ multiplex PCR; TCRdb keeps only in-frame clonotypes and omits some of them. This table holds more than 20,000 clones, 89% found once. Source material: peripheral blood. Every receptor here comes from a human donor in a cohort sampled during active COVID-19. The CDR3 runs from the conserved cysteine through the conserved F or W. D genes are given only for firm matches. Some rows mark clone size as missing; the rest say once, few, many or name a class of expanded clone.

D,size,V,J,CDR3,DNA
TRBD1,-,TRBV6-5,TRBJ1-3,CASSYSGTGTGNTIYF,TGTGCCAGCAGTTACTCAGGGACAGGGACTGGAAACACCATATATTTT
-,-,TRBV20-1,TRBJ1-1,CSASTRQTNTEAFF,TGCAGTGCTAGTACGAGGCAGACGAACACTGAAGCTTTCTTT
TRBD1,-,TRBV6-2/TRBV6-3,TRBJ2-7,CASSYTGESLHYEQYF,TGTGCCAGCAGTTATACAGGGGAGAGTTTACACTACGAGCAGTACTTC
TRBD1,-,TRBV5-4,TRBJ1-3,CASSQTGVGNTIYF,TGTGCCAGCAGCCAAACAGGGGTTGGGAACACCATATATTTT
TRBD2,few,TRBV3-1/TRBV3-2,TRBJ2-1,CASSRLAGGYYNEQFF,TGTGCCAGCAGTCGACTGGCGGGAGGGTATTACAATGAGCAGTTCTTC
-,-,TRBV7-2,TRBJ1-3,CASSLDRLPSGNTIYF,TGTGCCAGCAGCTTAGACAGATTACCCTCTGGAAACACCATATATTTT
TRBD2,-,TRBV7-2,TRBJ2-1,CASSLGVAGVDEQFF,TGTGCCAGCAGCCTCGGAGTAGCGGGAGTGGATGAGCAGTTCTTC
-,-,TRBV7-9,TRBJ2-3,CASSVYTDTQYF,TGTGCCAGCAGCGTATACACAGATACGCAGTATTTT
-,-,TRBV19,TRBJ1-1,CASSTQPGTEAFF,TGTGCCAGTAGTACTCAGCCGGGGACTGAAGCTTTCTTT
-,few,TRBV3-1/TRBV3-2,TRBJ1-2,CASSQEQLYGYTF,TGTGCCAGCAGCCAAGAACAGCTTTATGGCTACACCTTC
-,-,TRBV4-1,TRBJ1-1,CASSQDPRTGVTEAFF,TGCGCCAGCAGCCAAGACCCCCGAACCGGGGTTACTGAAGCTTTCTTT
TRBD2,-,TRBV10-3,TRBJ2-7,CAISGGLENYEQYF,TGTGCCATCAGTGGGGGACTAGAAAACTACGAGCAGTACTTC
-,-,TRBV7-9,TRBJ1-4,CASSLGAGTEKLFF,TGTGCCAGCAGCTTGGGGGCCGGGACTGAAAAACTGTTTTTT
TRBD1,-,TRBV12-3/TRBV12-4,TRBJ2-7,CASSFRGTYEQYF,TGTGCCAGCAGCTTCAGGGGGACCTACGAGCAGTACTTC
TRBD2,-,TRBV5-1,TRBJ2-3,CASSLLGLAGDTQYF,TGCGCCAGCAGCTTGTTGGGACTAGCAGGAGATACGCAGTATTTT
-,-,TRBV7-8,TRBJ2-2,CASSLSLSGELFF,TGTGCCAGCAGCTTATCCCTGTCCGGGGAGCTGTTTTTT
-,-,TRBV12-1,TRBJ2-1,CASLPERGSPYNEQFF,TGTGCCAGCCTTCCAGAGCGAGGGAGTCCCTACAATGAGCAGTTCTTC
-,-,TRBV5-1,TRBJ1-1,CASSLQPLNTEAFF,TGCGCCAGCAGCTTACAGCCTCTGAACACTGAAGCTTTCTTT
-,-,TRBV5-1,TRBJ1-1,CASSLVGADTEAFF,TGCGCCAGCAGCTTGGTAGGGGCTGACACTGAAGCTTTCTTT
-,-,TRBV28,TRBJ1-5,CASRPGTRNQPQHF,TGTGCCAGCAGACCCGGGACAAGGAATCAGCCCCAGCATTTT
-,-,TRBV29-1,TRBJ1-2,CSVVRRSNYGYTF,TGCAGCGTTGTCCGCAGGTCTAACTATGGCTACACCTTC
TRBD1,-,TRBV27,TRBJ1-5,CASSPGADRYSNQPQHF,TGTGCCAGCAGTCCTGGGGCGGACAGGTATAGCAATCAGCCCCAGCATTTT
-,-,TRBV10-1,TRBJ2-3,CASSESGGTDTQYF,TGCGCCAGCAGTGAGTCGGGCGGCACAGATACGCAGTATTTT
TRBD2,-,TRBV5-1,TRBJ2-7,CASTPAGGSSYEQYF,TGCGCCAGCACCCCCGCGGGGGGTAGCTCCTACGAGCAGTACTTC
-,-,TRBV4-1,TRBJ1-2,CASRALGVSGYTF,TGCGCCAGCAGGGCCCTAGGGGTTTCGGGCTACACCTTC
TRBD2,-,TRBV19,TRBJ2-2,CASSIRTSENTGELFF,TGTGCCAGTAGTATCCGGACTAGCGAGAACACCGGGGAGCTGTTTTTT
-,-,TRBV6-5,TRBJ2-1,CASSYSDRYNEQFF,TGTGCCAGCAGTTACTCAGACAGGTACAATGAGCAGTTCTTC
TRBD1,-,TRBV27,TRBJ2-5,CASSLTGIETQYF,TGTGCCAGCAGTTTGACAGGGATAGAGACCCAGTACTTC
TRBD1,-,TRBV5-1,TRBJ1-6,CASRMGQGNSPLHF,TGCGCCAGCAGGATGGGACAGGGTAATTCACCCCTCCACTTT
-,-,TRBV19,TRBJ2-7,CATSRTGRGLYEQYF,TGTGCCACCTCCCGGACAGGGAGGGGTCTCTACGAGCAGTACTTC
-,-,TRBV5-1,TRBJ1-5,CASSPRGGINQPQHF,TGCGCCAGCAGCCCGAGAGGGGGTATCAATCAGCCCCAGCATTTT
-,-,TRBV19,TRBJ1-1,CASSKGWNTEAFF,TGTGCCAGTAGTAAGGGGTGGAACACTGAAGCTTTCTTT
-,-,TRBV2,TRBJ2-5,CASSGNRYQETQYF,TGTGCCAGCAGTGGTAACAGATACCAAGAGACCCAGTACTTC
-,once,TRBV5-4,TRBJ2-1,CASSLTGNNEQFF,TGTGCCAGCAGCTTGACAGGAAACAATGAGCAGTTCTTC
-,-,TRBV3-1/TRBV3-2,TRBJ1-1,CASSQDQWAVAFF,TGTGCCAGCAGCCAAGACCAGTGGGCCGTAGCTTTCTTT